This TCR beta chain was sequenced during a study of OX40 agonist ivuxolimab in advanced cancers. Study at large: Given to patients was ivuxolimab, an agonistic anti-OX40 (CD134) antibody.

The length of the CDR3 is 16 amino acids, counting both ends. Germline V CDR1 and CDR2: MDHEN, SYDVKM. The assay was immunoSEQ multiplex PCR, and TCRdb's table has in-frame clones only and misses some. Here the sample spans roughly 25,000 clones, over 75% being singletons. The timepoints at which blood was sampled were baseline, cycle 4 day 1, and cycle 7 day 1. As regards this clone: Its antigen remains unknown. The limits of the CDR3 on the DNA are not certain, so only TCRdb's listed CDR3 is given.

General study results and limits: CD8+ T cells showed, on average, more clonal expansion than CD4+ cells. Which antigen the expanded peripheral T cells recognized is unknown.

This receptor was taken from an adult with an advanced solid tumor such as melanoma, head and neck, liver or kidney cancer. Source: CD4+ or CD8+ T cells sorted from blood, taken in a trial of the OX40 agonist ivuxolimab. The V gene is TRBV28, the J gene TRBJ1-5; no check of the table's D call, TRBD1, against the DNA was made. The CDR3: CASSSSTVTSNQPQHF.